This T cell receptor (beta chain) was sequenced during a study of blood T cells in healthy people across ages. Regarding the study as a whole: Age showed a roughly linear inverse relationship with TCR beta diversity per million T cells.

Alongside a J-beta primer mix, a sample-barcoded 5' primer served in a second PCR lasting roughly 7 to 11 cycles. A template-switch adaptor with 12 random nucleotides tagged each cDNA molecule. TCRdb passed the 5' RACE reads through MiXCR, listing each CDR3 protein once. The sample lists fewer than 700,000 distinct CDR3 sequences, around 43% occurring once. Notes on this clonotype: No antigen is known for it.

Germline CDR1 SNHLY, CDR2 FYNNEI. The CDR3 has 12 residues. Trimming left V 6 bases short and J 8 bases short, with 11 bases between. Per individual sample, total RNA of at least 5.5 micrograms was extracted. The sequence came from a man at least 80 years old in good health. The sample consisted of blood. The chain combines TRBV2 with TRBJ2-1; the D gene is possibly TRBD1 (5 bases). The CDR3 DNA reads as TGTGCCAGCAGAAACACAGGCCATGAGCAGTTCTTC. It specifies CASRNTGHEQFF.